This T cell receptor beta chain was recorded in a study of T cells in Graves' hyperthyroidism and ophthalmopathy. General study findings and limits: Ophthalmopathy got predicted by the model a median about 6.7 months before its onset. Most expanded thyroid clonotypes above 0.001 also appeared in blood.

Amplification targeted TCR beta CDR3 regions from RNA transcripts. Carried out on the TCR CDR3, a first-round RT-PCR used the HTBI primer set. TCRdb processed the multiplex PCR reads anew with MiXCR; each CDR3 protein has one entry. The sample comprises hundreds of thousands of distinct CDR3 sequences, just under 45% of which are singletons, and under 8% rests with the top ten. CDR1 is MRHNA and CDR2 is SNTAGT in the germline V gene. Between the trimmed V and J ends, which lost 8 bases and 0 bases, there was a span of 10 bases. CDR3 size: 13 residues. In the case of this clonotype: No antigen is known for it.

Material: peripheral blood or thyroid tissue (not recorded which). This chain uses TRBV6-4 with TRBJ1-2; the D gene is possibly TRBD1 (6 bases). The sequence was collected from an adult man with Graves' disease, either hyperthyroidism or ophthalmopathy (not recorded which). In nucleotides, the CDR3 is TGTGCCAGCCGGGGGGCTCCTAACTATGGCTACACCTTC. Translated: CASRGAPNYGYTF.